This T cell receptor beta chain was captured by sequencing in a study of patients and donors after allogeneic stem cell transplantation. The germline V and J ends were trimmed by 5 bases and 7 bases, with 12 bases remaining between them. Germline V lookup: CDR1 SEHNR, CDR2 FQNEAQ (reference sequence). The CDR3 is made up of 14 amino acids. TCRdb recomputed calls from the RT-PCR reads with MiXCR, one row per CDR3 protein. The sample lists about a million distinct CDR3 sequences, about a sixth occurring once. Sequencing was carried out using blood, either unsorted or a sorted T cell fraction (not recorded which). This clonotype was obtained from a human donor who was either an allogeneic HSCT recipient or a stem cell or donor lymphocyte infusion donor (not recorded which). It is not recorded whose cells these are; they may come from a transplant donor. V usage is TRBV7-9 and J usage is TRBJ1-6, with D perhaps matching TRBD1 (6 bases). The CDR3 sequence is CASSENTGNSPLHF. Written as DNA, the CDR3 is TGTGCCAGCAGCGAGAATACAGGGAATTCACCCCTCCACTTT.